Listed here is a single T cell receptor (beta chain). For the second PCR, which ran for roughly 6 to 12 cycles, a sample-barcoded 5' primer and a J-beta primer mix were used. Each cDNA molecule received a tag from a template-switch adaptor that had 12 random nucleotides. In TCRdb, the 5' RACE reads were re-called with MiXCR into one record per CDR3 protein. There are about 760,000 distinct CDR3 sequences in the sample; around a quarter occur only once, and more than 8% lies in the top ten. The sample originates from a study of blood T cells in healthy people across ages. V lost 1 base and J lost 3, with 12 bases in between. Looked up from germline, CDR1 is MGHRA and CDR2 is YSYEKL. The CDR3 is made up of 15 amino acids. Separately, the same data were catalogued under a study of T cells of mothers and their children. That work adds: RNA extracted was entirely used for cDNA synthesis, 1.5 ug per 15 ul. Sample barcodes plus 2-4 random nucleotides came from the M1S primer. Mother-child pairs who were related displayed a slightly higher overlap than unrelated pairs, a difference that was non-significant.

This clonotype originated in a boy aged 5-17 years in good health. Sequencing used blood. This chain connects TRBV4-1 to TRBJ2-5, with D tentatively TRBD1 (5 bases). The CDR3 region is CASSQGQGPKETQYF. The CDR3 DNA is TGCGCCAGCAGCCAAGGTCAGGGTCCGAAAGAGACCCAGTACTTC.